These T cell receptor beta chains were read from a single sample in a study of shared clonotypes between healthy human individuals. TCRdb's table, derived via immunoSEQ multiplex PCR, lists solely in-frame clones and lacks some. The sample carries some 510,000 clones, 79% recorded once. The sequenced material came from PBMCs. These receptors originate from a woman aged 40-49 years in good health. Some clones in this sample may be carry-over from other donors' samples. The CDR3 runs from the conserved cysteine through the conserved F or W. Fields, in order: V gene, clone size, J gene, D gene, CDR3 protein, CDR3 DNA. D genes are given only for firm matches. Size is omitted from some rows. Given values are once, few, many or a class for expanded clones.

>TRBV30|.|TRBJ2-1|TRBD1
CAWSVVVRGPHNEQFF
TGTGCCTGGAGTGTAGTGGTCAGGGGGCCCCACAATGAGCAGTTCTTC
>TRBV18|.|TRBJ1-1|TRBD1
CASSPDRGYTEAFF
TGTGCCAGCTCACCGGACAGGGGTTACACTGAAGCTTTCTTT
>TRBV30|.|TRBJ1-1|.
CAWGGTGREAFF
TGTGCCTGGGGCGGGACCGGACGTGAAGCTTTCTTT
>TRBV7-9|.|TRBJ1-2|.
CASSNLRDGYTF
TGTGCCAGCAGCAACCTCAGGGATGGCTACACCTTC
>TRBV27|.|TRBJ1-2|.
CASSGLRGAEGYTF
TGTGCCAGCAGTGGCCTTAGGGGAGCGGAGGGCTACACCTTC
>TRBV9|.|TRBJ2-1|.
CASSVVPGPTNEQFF
TGTGCCAGCAGCGTAGTTCCGGGTCCGACGAATGAGCAGTTCTTC
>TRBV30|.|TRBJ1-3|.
CAWTNSGNTIYF
TGTGCCTGGACAAACTCTGGAAACACCATATATTTT
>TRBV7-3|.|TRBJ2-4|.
CASSSGRQAIQYF
TGTGCCAGCAGCTCGGGGAGGCAAGCCATTCAGTACTTC
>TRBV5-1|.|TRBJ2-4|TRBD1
CASSQGDKNIQYF
TGCGCCAGCAGCCAGGGGGACAAAAACATTCAGTACTTC
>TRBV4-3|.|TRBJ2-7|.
CASSHSEDGSYEQYF
TGCGCCAGCAGCCATTCAGAGGACGGTTCCTACGAGCAGTACTTC
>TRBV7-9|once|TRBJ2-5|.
CASIPRGLSREQTQYF
TGTGCCAGCATCCCTCGGGGACTTAGCCGGGAACAGACCCAGTACTTC
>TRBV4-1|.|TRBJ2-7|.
CASSPRGDASYEQYF
TGCGCCAGCAGCCCACGAGGGGATGCCTCCTACGAGCAGTACTTC
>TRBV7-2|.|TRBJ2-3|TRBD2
CASSSSGRSTDTQYF
TGTGCCAGCAGTTCTAGCGGGAGAAGCACAGATACGCAGTATTTT
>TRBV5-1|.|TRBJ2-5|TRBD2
CASNPSGVRGETQYF
TGCGCCAGCAACCCTAGCGGGGTGAGGGGAGAGACCCAGTACTTC
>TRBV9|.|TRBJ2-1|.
CASSPSRSGHLLNEQFF
TGTGCCAGCAGCCCCTCCAGGTCGGGACACTTACTCAATGAGCAGTTCTTC
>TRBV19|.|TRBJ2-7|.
CASSSSTGPSYEQYF
TGTGCCAGTAGTTCTAGTACCGGGCCCTCCTACGAGCAGTACTTC
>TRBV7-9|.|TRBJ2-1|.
CASSGGSAEQFF
TGTGCCAGCAGCGGGGGGAGCGCTGAGCAGTTCTTC
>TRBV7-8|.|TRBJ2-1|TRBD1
CASSLGVPGQGNHEQFF
TGTGCCAGCAGCTTGGGGGTCCCGGGACAGGGAAATCATGAGCAGTTCTTC
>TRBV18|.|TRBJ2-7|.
CASSPREGSYEQYF
TGTGCCAGCTCACCCCGGGAAGGGTCCTACGAGCAGTACTTC
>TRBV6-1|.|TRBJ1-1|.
CASSELQTNTEAFF
TGTGCCAGCAGTGAATTACAGACAAACACTGAAGCTTTCTTT
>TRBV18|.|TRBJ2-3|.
CASSPSLVRLTDTQYF
TGTGCCAGCTCACCATCCCTAGTGAGGTTGACGGATACGCAGTATTTT
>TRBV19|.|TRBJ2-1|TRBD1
CASSMDRASYNEQFF
TGTGCCAGTAGTATGGACAGGGCCAGCTACAATGAGCAGTTCTTC
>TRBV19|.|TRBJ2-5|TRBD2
CATGLAGEETQYF
TGTGCCACCGGACTAGCGGGAGAGGAGACCCAGTACTTC
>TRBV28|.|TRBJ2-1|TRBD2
CASRPSGRVNEQFF
TGTGCCAGCAGACCTAGCGGGAGGGTCAATGAGCAGTTCTTC
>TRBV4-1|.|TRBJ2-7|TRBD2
CASSLPGTSGRATSYEQYF
TGCGCCAGCAGCCTGCCCGGGACTAGCGGGAGGGCCACCTCCTACGAGCAGTACTTC
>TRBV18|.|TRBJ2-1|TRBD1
CASSPGQGTDEQFF
TGTGCCAGCTCACCCGGACAGGGAACGGATGAGCAGTTCTTC
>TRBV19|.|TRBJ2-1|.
CASSIRGGGIYNEQFF
TGTGCCAGTAGTATCAGGGGCGGCGGGATCTACAATGAGCAGTTCTTC
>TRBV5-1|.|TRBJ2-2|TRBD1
CASRRGQPNTGELFF
TGCGCCAGCAGACGGGGACAGCCGAACACCGGGGAGCTGTTTTTT
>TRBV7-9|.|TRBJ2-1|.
CASSPWDEQFF
TGTGCCAGCAGTCCGTGGGATGAGCAGTTCTTC
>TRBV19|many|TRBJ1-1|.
CASSRWETEAFF
TGTGCCAGTAGTCGGTGGGAAACTGAAGCTTTCTTT
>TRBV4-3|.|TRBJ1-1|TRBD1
CASSQGLSRTGTEAFF
TGCGCCAGCAGCCAAGGCCTCTCAAGGACAGGCACTGAAGCTTTCTTT
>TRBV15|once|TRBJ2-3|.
CATSGRTAADTQYF
TGTGCCACCAGCGGTCGAACAGCGGCAGATACGCAGTATTTT
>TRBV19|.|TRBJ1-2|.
CASRPPGGLYGYTF
TGTGCCAGTCGCCCCCCCGGAGGGCTCTATGGCTACACCTTC
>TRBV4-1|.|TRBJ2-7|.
CASSQDGGVGEQYF
TGCGCCAGCAGCCAAGACGGTGGGGTCGGCGAGCAGTACTTC
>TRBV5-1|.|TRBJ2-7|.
CASSWDRPGAGDEQYF
TGCGCCAGCAGCTGGGACCGTCCGGGGGCGGGCGACGAGCAGTACTTC
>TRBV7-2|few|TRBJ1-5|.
CASSSGSNQPQHF
TGTGCCAGCAGCTCAGGCAGCAATCAGCCCCAGCATTTT